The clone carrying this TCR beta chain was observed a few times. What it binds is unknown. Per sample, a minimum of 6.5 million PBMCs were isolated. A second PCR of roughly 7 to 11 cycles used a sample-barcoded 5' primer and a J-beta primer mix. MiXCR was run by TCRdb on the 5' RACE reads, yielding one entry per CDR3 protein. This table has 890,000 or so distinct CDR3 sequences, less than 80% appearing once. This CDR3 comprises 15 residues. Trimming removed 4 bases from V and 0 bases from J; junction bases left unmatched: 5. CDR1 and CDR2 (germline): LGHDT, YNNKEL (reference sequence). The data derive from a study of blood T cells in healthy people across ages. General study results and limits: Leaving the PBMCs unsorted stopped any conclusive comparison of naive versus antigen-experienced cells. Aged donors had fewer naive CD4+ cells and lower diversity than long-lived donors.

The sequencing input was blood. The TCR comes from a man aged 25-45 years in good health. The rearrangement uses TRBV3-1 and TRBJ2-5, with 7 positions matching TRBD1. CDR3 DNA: TGTGCCAGCAGCCTCTTGGACAGGTACCAAGAGACCCAGTACTTC. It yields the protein CASSLLDRYQETQYF.